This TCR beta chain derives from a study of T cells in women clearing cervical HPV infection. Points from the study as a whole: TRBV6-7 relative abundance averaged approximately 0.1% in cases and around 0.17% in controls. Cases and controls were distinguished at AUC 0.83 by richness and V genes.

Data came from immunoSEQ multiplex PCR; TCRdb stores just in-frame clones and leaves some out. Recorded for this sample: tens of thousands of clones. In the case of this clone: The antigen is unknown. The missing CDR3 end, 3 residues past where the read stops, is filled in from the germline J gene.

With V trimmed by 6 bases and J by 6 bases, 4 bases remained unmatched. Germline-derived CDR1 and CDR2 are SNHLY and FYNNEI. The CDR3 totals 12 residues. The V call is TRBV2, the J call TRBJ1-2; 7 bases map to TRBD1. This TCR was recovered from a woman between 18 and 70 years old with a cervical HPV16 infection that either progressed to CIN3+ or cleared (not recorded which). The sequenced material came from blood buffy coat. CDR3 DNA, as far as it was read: TGTGCCAGCAGCCGAGACAGGGATGGC. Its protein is CASSRDRDG. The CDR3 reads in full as CASSRDRDGYTF.